This TCR beta chain was sequenced during a study of beta chain features in type 1 diabetes. Whole-study results and caveats: Within each of all four CD4+ subsets, Type 1 diabetes patients had TCRB CDR3s that were moderately but significantly shorter.

With regard to this clone: What it recognizes is unknown.

The entirety of the isolated RNA underwent reverse transcription, so expressed TCRB transcripts were sequenced. The protocol was immunoSEQ multiplex PCR, while the TCRdb copy is restricted to in-frame clones and leaves out a portion. Of about 270,000 clones in the sample, over 11% were seen once. One heparinised blood draw, averaging about 116 mL, came from each donor. This clonotype was sampled from a man aged 25 to 45 with type 1 diabetes. Source material: naive CD4+ T cells from blood.

CDR3 sequence reads: CASSLYQSGGGVYEQYF. CDR3 nucleotide sequence: TGTGCCAGCAGTTTATACCAAAGCGGGGGAGGCGTCTACGAGCAGTACTTC. This chain links TRBV27 with TRBJ2-7, with 8 nucleotides matching TRBD2. Germline V CDR1 and CDR2: MNHEY, SMNVEV (reference sequence). Trimming at V came to 1 base and at J to 3 bases, leaving 11 bases not matched to a gene. The CDR3 covers 17 residues.